This T cell receptor (beta chain) was sequenced during a study of graft-versus-host responses after intestinal transplantation. Study in general: Once they had received anti-thymocyte globulin induction, all recipients took tacrolimus and steroids for approximately three years. Findings and limits, study-wide: Patients who carried graft-donor T cell macrochimerism also had high graft-versus-host to host-versus-graft clonal ratios in their allografts. The highest levels of circulating GvH clones went along with early declines in HvG clones after transplant.

This clone was observed a single time. The antigen remains undetermined. The protocol was immunoSEQ multiplex PCR, while the TCRdb copy is restricted to in-frame clones and leaves out a portion. Of around 13,000 clones listed, almost 85% are singletons. CDR1 is MDHEN, CDR2 SYDVKM, per germline. V trimming: 5 bases; J trimming: 3 bases; junction bases outside the gene matches: 9. The CDR3 runs 16 residues. The TCR was taken from a human patient who received an intestinal transplant, so some T cells may come from the graft donor. Material: PBMCs, obtained after intestinal transplantation. This sequence joins TRBV28 and TRBJ1-1; TRBD1 matches at 10 bases. The CDR3 region is CASSPAGTGVDTEAFF. CDR3 DNA sequence: TGTGCCAGCAGTCCGGCGGGGACAGGGGTGGACACTGAAGCTTTCTTT. Based on the CDR3 plus reference TRBV28 and TRBJ1-1, the full variable domain is DVKVTQSSRYLVKRTGEKVFLECVQDMDHENMFWYRQDPGLGLRLIYFSYDVKMKEKGDIPEGYSVSREKKERFSLILESASTNQTSMYLCASSPAGTGVDTEAFFGQGTRLTVV.